Presented here are 24 T cell receptor beta chains from one specimen sequenced in a study of blood T cell repertoires in COVID-19. Profiled with immunoSEQ multiplex PCR; TCRdb holds only in-frame clones, not every one. The sample has around 190,000 clones, about 80% seen once; the top ten hold 6.9%. The sequencing sample was made of peripheral blood. These receptors were collected from a man between 60 and 70 years old with acute or convalescent COVID-19.

The DNA of the CDR3 is TGTGCCAGCAGCCAAGAAAAAGGGGGTACTGGAAACACCATATATTTT. Protein: CASSQEKGGTGNTIYF. The chain joins TRBV4-2 to TRBJ1-3; possible D gene TRBD1, 6 bases. The CDR3 is made up of 16 amino acids. Germline loops: CDR1 LGHNA, CDR2 YNFKEQ. V was cut by 0 bases and J by 2 bases, with 11 bases left in between.

V gene TRBV3-1 (or the pseudogene TRBV3-2) combines with J gene TRBJ2-2; possible D gene TRBD1, 5 bases. Trimming removed 4 bases at V and 1 base at J, with 13 bases between. The CDR3 has 16 residues. Germline V gene lookup returns CDR1 LGHDT and CDR2 YNNKEL (reference sequence). In nucleotides, the CDR3 is TGTGCCAGCAGCCCTAGGGGTATCGGGAACACCGGGGAGCTGTTTTTT. Its translation is CASSPRGIGNTGELFF.

The gene calls are TRBV11-2 and TRBJ2-1, with TRBD2 matching over 14 bases. Germline trimming cut 5 bases from V and 10 bases from J; bases unmatched to any gene: 10. Germline lookup yields CDR1 SGHAT and CDR2 FQNNGV. This CDR3 has 16 amino acids. The CDR3 here is CASSAGLAGGRGEQFF. In DNA form, the CDR3 reads TGTGCCAGCAGCGCCGGACTAGCGGGAGGCCGGGGGGAGCAGTTCTTC.

The sample holds one count of this clone. This chain connects TRBV6-5 to TRBJ1-2; D gene uncertain. With 0 bases removed from V and 7 bases from J, the gap between germline ends came to 15 bases. Germline V gene sequence: CDR1 MNHEY, CDR2 SVGAGI. The CDR3 runs to 15 residues. CDR3 loop: CASSYSPAAWVGYTF. The CDR3 coding sequence is TGTGCCAGCAGTTACTCCCCAGCGGCCTGGGTTGGCTACACCTTC.

The gene calls are TRBV7-2 and TRBJ1-6; the D gene is possibly TRBD1 (5 bases). Looked up from germline, CDR1 is SGHTA and CDR2 is FQGNSA. The CDR3 spans 16 residues. Trimming stripped 5 bases from V and 7 bases from J, with 18 bases between. CDR3 DNA: TGTGCCAGCAGCAACAATCAGGGAGGTCTAAATTCACCCCTCCACTTT. Encoded protein: CASSNNQGGLNSPLHF.

The genes are TRBV18 and TRBJ1-5; 7 nucleotides match TRBD1. Per germline, CDR1 KGHSH and CDR2 LQKENI. Germline trimming cut 3 bases from V and 7 bases from J; bases unmatched to any gene: 3. This CDR3 contains 13 residues. Written as DNA, the CDR3 is TGTGCCAGCTCACCCCAGGGGGACCAGCCCCAGCATTTT. Translation: CASSPQGDQPQHF.

The rearrangement joins TRBV29-1 to TRBJ2-3, with D possibly being TRBD1 (5 bases). Germline V gene lookup returns CDR1 SQVTM and CDR2 ANQGSEA. Trimming cost V 2 bases and J 2 bases, with 8 bases left between them. This CDR3 region has 13 residues. The CDR3 region has the DNA TGCAGCGTTGAACAGGGCGCCACAGATACGCAGTATTTT. Translating gives CSVEQGATDTQYF.

The chain has TRBV4-1 and TRBJ1-4, with unresolved D. CDR3 length: 16 amino acids. Trimming pared 0 bases from V and 0 bases from J, leaving 8 bases between. CDR1 and CDR2 from the germline V gene are MGHRA and YSYEKL. The CDR3 is CASSQDPRTTNEKLFF. DNA for the CDR3: TGCGCCAGCAGCCAAGATCCGAGAACAACTAATGAAAAACTGTTTTTT.

The chain carries TRBV29-1 and TRBJ1-1; D gene ambiguous. The germline V and J ends were trimmed by 1 base and 7 bases, with 10 bases remaining between them. The CDR3 totals 12 residues. Germline V gives CDR1 SQVTM, CDR2 ANQGSEA. The CDR3 sequence: CSVEVLQLEAFF. The CDR3, as DNA: TGCAGCGTTGAAGTACTCCAACTTGAAGCTTTCTTT.

This clone came up once. The V and J genes are TRBV10-2 and TRBJ1-1, with D maybe TRBD1 (5 bases). The CDR3 totals 13 residues. Germline CDR1 is WSHSY and CDR2 is SAAADI. The V end lost 3 bases, the J end lost 0 bases, and 5 bases lay between the germline ends. CDR3: CASSDRVNTEAFF. The CDR3 DNA is TGCGCCAGCAGTGACAGGGTGAACACTGAAGCTTTCTTT.

V usage is TRBV19 and J usage is TRBJ2-7; 8 positions match TRBD1. The CDR3 loop spans 14 amino acids. V gave up 3 bases and J gave up 4 bases; unmatched junction bases: 5. Germline lookup yields CDR1 LNHDA and CDR2 SQIVND (reference sequence). The CDR3 protein is CASSIGQGGYEQYF. The DNA for the CDR3 is TGTGCCAGTAGTATTGGACAGGGTGGGTACGAGCAGTACTTC.

The chain combines TRBV2 with TRBJ1-5; 7 nucleotides agree with TRBD1. The length of the CDR3 is 16 residues. V lost 7 bases and J lost 0; bases outside the gene matches: 9. Germline V gene lookup returns CDR1 SNHLY and CDR2 FYNNEI. CDR3 sequence: CASKGQPKDSNQPQHF. In DNA, the CDR3 is TGTGCCAGCAAGGGACAGCCAAAAGATAGCAATCAGCCCCAGCATTTT.

V is TRBV5-1 and J is TRBJ1-1; TRBD1 matches at 7 bases. The CDR3 covers 16 residues. Per germline, CDR1 SGHRS and CDR2 YFSETQ. Trimming removed 5 bases from V and 1 base from J; junction bases left unmatched: 11. CDR3 in amino acids: CASSPTGMRWNTEAFF. CDR3 DNA: TGCGCCAGCAGTCCGACAGGGATGAGGTGGAACACTGAAGCTTTCTTT.

For this clone: The same CDR3 also results from other DNA sequences found in this sample. This sequence joins TRBV18 and TRBJ1-2; D might be TRBD1 (6 bases). V was cut by 3 bases and J by 2 bases, with 10 bases left in between. CDR3 size: 14 residues. The germline gives CDR1 KGHSH, CDR2 LQKENI. Here the CDR3 reads CASSPTGTNYGYTF. CDR3 DNA: TGTGCCAGCTCACCTACAGGGACAAACTATGGCTACACCTTC.

The rearrangement joins TRBV7-9 to TRBJ1-1, with D hard to call. Per the germline V gene, CDR1 is SEHNR and CDR2 is FQNEAQ (reference sequence). The V end was cut by 7 bases, the J end by 0 bases, with 12 bases between. The length of the CDR3 is 14 residues. CDR3 sequence (DNA): TGTGCCAGCACCCTACGCCAGGTGAACACTGAAGCTTTCTTT. Its translation is CASTLRQVNTEAFF. Drawing the rest from reference TRBV7-9 and TRBJ1-1, the complete variable domain is DTGVSQNPRHKITKRGQNVTFRCDPISEHNRLYWYRQTLGQGPEFLTYFQNEAQLEKSRLLSDRFSAERPKGSFSTLEIQRTEQGDSAMYLCASTLRQVNTEAFFGQGTRLTVV.

This chain connects TRBV4-2 to TRBJ1-6; 7 nucleotides align to TRBD1. CDR3 length equals 15 residues. From germline, CDR1 is LGHNA and CDR2 YNFKEQ. V dropped 3 bases and J dropped 7; count of bases not matched to a gene: 6. CDR3 in DNA: TGTGCCAGCAGCCATCCCGGGACAGCAAATTCACCCCTCCACTTT. Translated: CASSHPGTANSPLHF.

The chain uses TRBV7-2 and TRBJ2-1, with 10 nucleotides matching TRBD2. The CDR3 loop spans 15 amino acids. Germline loops: CDR1 SGHTA, CDR2 FQGNSA. The V segment lost 2 bases and the J segment 5 bases; nucleotides outside the gene matches: 3. This CDR3 is CASSLWTSGDNEQFF. CDR3 sequence (DNA): TGTGCCAGCAGCTTATGGACTAGCGGTGACAATGAGCAGTTCTTC.

The chain combines TRBV6-1 with TRBJ1-2; TRBD1 is a possible D gene (5 bases). Trimming stripped 0 bases from V and 0 bases from J, with 8 bases between. CDR1 MNHNS and CDR2 SASEGT come from the germline V gene. CDR3 size: 15 residues. In nucleotides, the CDR3 is TGTGCCAGCAGTGAAGCGGAGGGACCTAACTATGGCTACACCTTC. It is translated as CASSEAEGPNYGYTF.

This chain links TRBV10-3 with TRBJ2-1; the match to TRBD2 covers 11 bases. V was pared by 4 bases and J by 6 bases, with 17 bases of the junction left unmatched. The CDR3 runs to 19 residues. Germline values: CDR1 ENHRY, CDR2 SYGVKD. The CDR3 DNA reads as TGTGCCATCAGTGGGCCCCCGGAGGTAGCGGGGGGGCTTGGCAATGAGCAGTTCTTC. Protein product: CAISGPPEVAGGLGNEQFF.

This rearrangement joins TRBV7-9 to TRBJ1-2; D is unclear. The germline V and J ends were trimmed by 2 bases and 1 base, with 5 bases remaining between them. CDR3 size: 13 residues. Germline V gene lookup returns CDR1 SEHNR and CDR2 FQNEAQ (reference sequence). The CDR3 region has the DNA TGTGCCAGCAGCTTACCCGTTAACTATGGCTACACCTTC. Translation gives CASSLPVNYGYTF.

V is TRBV14 and J is TRBJ1-1; 9 bases line up with TRBD1. CDR1 is SGHDN, CDR2 FVKESK, per germline. V lost 1 base, J lost 7 bases, and 4 bases stayed unmatched. This CDR3 spans 14 amino acids. CDR3 nucleotides: TGTGCCAGCAGCCAAGGGAGGACAGGGGTTGAAGCTTTCTTT. Translation: CASSQGRTGVEAFF.

The chain employs TRBV5-4 and TRBJ1-2, with D possibly matching TRBD1 (5 bases). This CDR3 is 15 amino acids long. Germline V gene sequence: CDR1 SGHNT, CDR2 YYREEE (reference sequence). Trimming cost V 0 bases and J 1 base, with 10 bases left between them. DNA for the CDR3: TGTGCCAGCAGCTTGGTACCGGGACTTAACTATGGCTACACCTTC. Amino acid sequence: CASSLVPGLNYGYTF.

This chain uses TRBV19 with TRBJ1-2, with D possibly matching TRBD1 (6 bases). Per germline, CDR1 LNHDA and CDR2 SQIVND (reference sequence). The CDR3 is 15 amino acids. V was cut by 5 bases and J by 7 bases, with 20 bases left in between. The CDR3 bases are TGTGCCAGTAGTTCCCACCCAGGGGTTGGTCCTGGCTACACCTTC. It translates to CASSSHPGVGPGYTF. The full variable domain, completed using reference TRBV19 and TRBJ1-2, is DGGITQSPKYLFRKEGQNVTLSCEQNLNHDAMYWYRQDPGQGLRLIYYSQIVNDFQKGDIAEGYSVSREKKESFPLTVTSAQKNPTAFYLCASSSHPGVGPGYTFGSGTRLTVV.

The chain is built from TRBV25-1 and TRBJ2-1; possible D gene TRBD1, 7 bases. The CDR3 contains 16 residues. V lost 1 base and J 5 bases, leaving 15 bases between the germline ends. Germline lookup yields CDR1 MGHDK and CDR2 SYGVNS. The CDR3 region is CASSEFGGGQNNEQFF. In DNA form, the CDR3 reads TGTGCCAGCAGTGAATTTGGAGGGGGACAGAACAATGAGCAGTTCTTC.